This entry lists 3 T cell receptor beta chains sequenced from one sample in a study of T cell responses to AZD1222 COVID-19 vaccine. The protocol was immunoSEQ multiplex PCR, while the TCRdb copy is restricted to in-frame clones and leaves out a portion. This table has 150,000 to 200,000 clones, 94% appearing once. The sample here was peripheral blood, taken 28 days after the second AZD1222 dose. The source is an adult who received the AZD1222 COVID-19 vaccine.

The chain has TRBV28 and TRBJ1-2; 7 bases are a match to TRBD1. Trimming took 4 bases from V and 2 from J; bases not matched to a gene: 7. CDR3 length: 15 residues. CDR1 is MDHEN and CDR2 is SYDVKM in the germline V gene. CDR3 nucleotide sequence: TGTGCCAGCAGTTCCCGACAGGGTGGAAACTATGGCTACACCTTC. Its translation is CASSSRQGGNYGYTF.

The V call is TRBV11-2, the J call TRBJ2-5; the D gene is possibly TRBD2 (6 bases). Between the trimmed V and J ends, which lost 1 base and 4 bases, there was a span of 19 bases. The CDR3 length is 17 residues. Looked up from germline, CDR1 is SGHAT and CDR2 is FQNNGV. CDR3: CASSLVGPPRRGETQYF. DNA for the CDR3: TGTGCCAGCAGCTTAGTCGGACCTCCCCGGAGGGGAGAGACCCAGTACTTC.

This clone appeared once. The chain combines TRBV5-1 with TRBJ2-5; 9 nucleotides line up with TRBD1. Germline values: CDR1 SGHRS, CDR2 YFSETQ. Trimming removed 0 bases from V and 0 bases from J; junction bases left unmatched: 12. This CDR3 has 19 amino acids. CDR3 DNA sequence: TGCGCCAGCAGCTTGGTTGTGCTGGGGACAGGGATATACCAAGAGACCCAGTACTTC. Translated: CASSLVVLGTGIYQETQYF.